Each of the 5 T cell receptor beta chains below was sequenced from the same sample in a study of identical twins. Each CDR3 protein is one row after TCRdb ran MiXCR on the 5' RACE reads. Of roughly 200,000 distinct CDR3 sequences in the sample, more than 15% were seen once. Another study also made use of these data, one on T cells expressing NK-cell markers.

Input material: CD8+ T cells sorted from blood. These receptors all stem from a woman aged 18 to 35 in good health.

This clonotype was counted at least ten times. This rearrangement joins TRBV12-3 or TRBV12-4 to TRBJ2-1; D not certain. The CDR3 has 13 amino acids. V gave up 3 bases and J gave up 8 bases, with 11 bases separating them. In DNA form, the CDR3 reads TGTGCCAGCAGTTTCGTGGGTACCGATGAGCAGTTCTTC. Its translation: CASSFVGTDEQFF.

This clonotype has a count of ten or more. The chain is built from TRBV5-5 and TRBJ1-2; D not certain. CDR3 length: 17 amino acids. The V gene lost 0 bases and the J gene lost 7 bases, with 22 bases spanning the gap. The germline V gene encodes CDR1 SGHKS and CDR2 YYEKEE (reference sequence). CDR3 sequence: CASSLDSDGGYFSGYTF. CDR3 coding DNA: TGTGCCAGCAGCTTGGATTCGGACGGAGGATACTTTTCTGGCTACACCTTC.

Note on this clonotype: A junction end diverges from the germline sequence, so it may reflect a read error. The chain uses TRBV3-1 and TRBJ2-1; 12 bases match TRBD2. The CDR3 is made up of 19 amino acids. Germline V lookup: CDR1 LGHDT, CDR2 YNNKEL (reference sequence). CDR3 amino acids: CAISQGPSGRDPSGDEQFF. The DNA of the CDR3 is TGTGCCATCAGCCAAGGCCCTAGCGGGAGGGATCCTTCCGGCGATGAGCAGTTCTTC.

This clonotype was picked up a small number of times. CDR3 DNA sequence: TGTGCCAGCAGCTTAATATACCAGTTCAACAATGAGCAGTTCTTC. Its protein product is CASSLIYQFNNEQFF. The rearrangement uses TRBV7-2 and TRBJ2-1; D remains unclear. Germline V lookup: CDR1 SGHTA, CDR2 FQGNSA. The CDR3 extends over 15 amino acids. V lost 2 bases, J lost 5 bases, and 13 bases lay in between.

This sequence joins TRBV9 and TRBJ1-1, with TRBD1 identical over 8 bases. Germline CDR1 is SGDLS and CDR2 is YYNGEE. Losses at the gene ends were 4 bases for V and 3 bases for J; bases not matched to a gene: 5. This CDR3 is built from 14 residues. CDR3 DNA: TGTGCCAGCAGCACAGGGGGGGGCGACACTGAAGCTTTCTTT. Its translation: CASSTGGGDTEAFF.